The 18 T cell receptor beta chains presented below share a single source sample, sequenced in a study of T-cell reconstitution after alpha-beta-depleted transplantation in children. Library preparation (for TCRbeta) was performed with unique molecular identifiers. TCRdb fed the PCR reads into MiXCR, producing one record per CDR3 protein. The table has 300,000 to 350,000 distinct CDR3 sequences, approximately 23% seen once. The sample here was PBMCs, mostly from graft donor cells, taken 180 days after TCRalphabeta/CD19-depleted stem cell transplant. These receptors were obtained from a male patient between 5 and 17 years old who had a stem cell transplant for acute lymphoblastic leukemia, so the T cells may come from the graft donor.

This clonotype occurred a few times. This sequence joins TRBV12-3 or TRBV12-4 and TRBJ2-7; 8 nucleotides match TRBD2. This CDR3 has 13 residues. V shed 3 bases and J 5 bases; nucleotides not matched to a gene: 3. CDR3 in DNA: TGTGCCAGCAGTTTTGGCGGGAGGAACGAGCAGTACTTC. It codes for CASSFGGRNEQYF.

This clonotype was seen many times. The chain is built from TRBV10-3 and TRBJ2-7, with D unresolved. CDR1 and CDR2 from the germline V gene are ENHRY and SYGVKD. Deletions cut 4 bases from V and 2 bases from J, with 9 bases between. The length of the CDR3 is 13 residues. The CDR3 loop is CAISGARTYEQYF. The CDR3, as DNA: TGTGCCATCAGTGGGGCCCGAACCTACGAGCAGTACTTC.

This clonotype was picked up a small number of times. The rearrangement joins TRBV4-1 to TRBJ2-7, with 9 bases that match TRBD1. The length of the CDR3 is 15 residues. V shed 1 base, J shed 6 bases, and the junction held 7 bases outside the gene matches. Germline V gives CDR1 MGHRA, CDR2 YSYEKL. The CDR3, as DNA: TGCGCCAGCAGCCAAGGGGGGACAGGGTTGTTCGAGCAGTACTTC. It specifies CASSQGGTGLFEQYF.

V usage is TRBV20-1 and J usage is TRBJ2-1; no firm D call. Germline-derived CDR1 and CDR2 are DFQATT and SNEGSKA (reference sequence). The CDR3 totals 13 residues. The V end was cut by 0 bases, the J end by 2 bases, with 5 bases between. The CDR3 sequence is CSARERAYNEQFF. The CDR3 DNA follows: TGCAGTGCTAGAGAACGCGCCTACAATGAGCAGTTCTTC.

The rearrangement links TRBV24-1 to TRBJ2-3, with TRBD2 identical over 11 bases. Germline CDR1 is KGHDR and CDR2 is SFDVKD. With V trimmed by 6 bases and J by 2 bases, 9 bases remained unmatched. This CDR3 has 17 amino acids. The CDR3, as DNA: TGTGCCACCAGTCCCCTTGGGACTAGCGGAGCCACAGATACGCAGTATTTT. Its protein is CATSPLGTSGATDTQYF.

The sample holds a few counts of this clonotype. Here the CDR3 reads CASSQAWRRAGEQYF. The DNA of the CDR3 is TGTGCCAGCAGCCAAGCTTGGCGGAGGGCGGGAGAGCAGTACTTC. The chain is built from TRBV3-1 and TRBJ2-7, with TRBD2 as a possible D gene (6 bases). Trimming removed 1 base from V and 7 bases from J, with 17 bases in between. Germline loops: CDR1 LGHDT, CDR2 YNNKEL (reference sequence). This CDR3 has 15 amino acids.

The chain links TRBV29-1 to TRBJ2-7; D is perhaps TRBD1 (5 bases). This CDR3 region has 13 residues. V lost 4 bases and J lost 6, with 16 bases in between. Germline V lookup: CDR1 SQVTM, CDR2 ANQGSEA. The CDR3 region has the DNA TGCAGCGTTGTTTCGACAGTGAACGCCGAGCAGTACTTC. It specifies CSVVSTVNAEQYF.

On this clonotype itself: A junction end diverges from the germline sequence, so it may reflect a read error. The J gene is TRBJ2-5, the V gene TRBV7-6; D gene ambiguous. This CDR3 has 12 amino acids. The germline gives CDR1 SGHVS, CDR2 FNYEAQ. The CDR3 sequence: CASSLPAPSSSF. Here the CDR3 DNA reads TGTGCCAGCAGCCTACCGGCCCCATCTTCGTCCTTC.

This clonotype has only a few counts. The chain has TRBV10-3 and TRBJ2-1; 7 positions match TRBD1. V lost 7 bases to trimming and J lost 8 bases; unmatched junction nucleotides: 8. CDR1 ENHRY and CDR2 SYGVKD come from the germline V gene. The CDR3 length is 13 residues. The CDR3 DNA reads TGTGCCATCAAGATAGTAGGGGGCGATGAGCAGTTCTTC. This codes for CAIKIVGGDEQFF.

A few counts support this clonotype. This chain links TRBV7-9 with TRBJ1-1; 7 nucleotides match TRBD1. Unmatched junction bases numbered 5, after V lost 5 bases and J lost 8 bases. The CDR3 loop spans 12 amino acids. Germline loops: CDR1 SEHNR, CDR2 FQNEAQ (reference sequence). The CDR3 DNA sequence: TGTGCCAGCAGCCCTACAGGGGTCGAAGCTTTCTTT. Encoded protein: CASSPTGVEAFF.

The chain links TRBV12-3 or TRBV12-4 to TRBJ2-4; a possible D gene is TRBD2 (6 bases). V was shortened by 0 bases and J by 8 bases, with 20 bases between the two germline ends. The CDR3 has 17 amino acids. In DNA, the CDR3 is TGTGCCAGCAGTTTAGCGCTAATCTGGCGGGATGATTACATTCAGTACTTC. It yields the protein CASSLALIWRDDYIQYF.

This clonotype was picked up a small number of times. The chain has TRBV12-3 or TRBV12-4 and TRBJ1-6, with D hard to call. This CDR3 is built from 12 residues. With 5 bases removed from V and 6 bases from J, the gap between germline ends came to 5 bases. The DNA for the CDR3 is TGTGCCAGCAGTACGGGTAATTCACCCCTCCACTTT. It is translated as CASSTGNSPLHF.

This clonotype was detected ten times or more. The chain employs TRBV5-5 and TRBJ2-7; D not resolved. Trimming shortened V by 0 bases and J by 1 base, and 11 bases separated the two germline ends. CDR1 SGHKS and CDR2 YYEKEE come from the germline V gene (reference sequence). The CDR3 consists of 15 residues. CDR3 nucleotide sequence: TGTGCCAGCAGCTTGGCTGCGACGCTTTCCTACGAGCAGTACTTC. Amino acids: CASSLAATLSYEQYF.

This clonotype was seen only a few times. CDR3 bases: TGCAGTGCTAGGTCCACTAGCGGGAGCACAGATACGCAGTATTTT. It codes for CSARSTSGSTDTQYF. The chain links TRBV20-1 to TRBJ2-3; 9 bases map to TRBD2. The CDR3 length is 15 residues. Germline V gives CDR1 DFQATT, CDR2 SNEGSKA (reference sequence). After removal of 3 bases from V and 0 bases from J, the junction contained 4 bases not matched to a gene.

The sample holds a few counts of this clonotype. The chain's CDR3 is CASSVIWDREIYEQYF. As DNA, the CDR3 is TGTGCCAGCAGTGTGATCTGGGACAGGGAGATCTACGAGCAGTACTTC. This chain links TRBV12-3 or TRBV12-4 with TRBJ2-7; 9 positions match TRBD1. This CDR3 has 16 amino acids. With V trimmed by 5 bases and J by 3 bases, 11 bases remained unmatched.

This clonotype was detected a few times. This sequence joins TRBV4-1 and TRBJ2-2; TRBD1 is a possible D gene (5 bases). Germline CDR1 reads MGHRA; CDR2 reads YSYEKL. V lost 3 bases to trimming and J lost 6 bases, with 8 bases between them. The CDR3 consists of 13 residues. The CDR3 loop is CASSHTGPGELFF. The DNA for the CDR3 is TGCGCCAGCAGCCATACAGGCCCCGGGGAGCTGTTTTTT.

The chain uses TRBV14 and TRBJ2-3; D is ambiguous. V was shortened by 2 bases and J by 0 bases, with 12 bases between the two germline ends. The germline gives CDR1 SGHDN, CDR2 FVKESK. The length of the CDR3 is 16 residues. DNA for the CDR3: TGTGCCAGCAGCCAATTTTGGCATGCAAGCACAGATACGCAGTATTTT. It yields the protein CASSQFWHASTDTQYF.

This sequence joins TRBV5-1 and TRBJ2-1, with TRBD2 matching 11 bases. Germline lookup yields CDR1 SGHRS and CDR2 YFSETQ. This CDR3 is 15 amino acids long. Trimming removed 2 bases from V and 9 bases from J; junction bases left unmatched: 7. The CDR3 protein is CASSLLAGARSEQFF. The CDR3 DNA reads TGCGCCAGCAGCTTACTAGCGGGAGCCCGCAGTGAGCAGTTCTTC.